This entry lists 14 T cell receptor beta chains sequenced from one sample in a study of cytomegalovirus exposure and HLA in healthy donors. With 60 Vbeta and 13 Jbeta primers, the PCR was carried out. The method was immunoSEQ multiplex PCR; TCRdb's version includes in-frame clones alone and lacks a portion of them. Here the sample spans 30,000 to 40,000 clones, about 67% being singletons. What was sequenced was PBMCs. All receptors come from a man in his forties in good health and CMV-seropositive.

This clone was counted between two and nine times. The rearrangement links TRBV5-1 to TRBJ2-7, with TRBD2 identical over 9 bases. CDR1 is SGHRS, CDR2 YFSETQ, per germline. The junction had 9 bases not matched to a gene; V was cut back by 4 bases and J by 1 base. CDR3 length equals 16 residues. CDR3 sequence (DNA): TGCGCCAGCAGCCCAACCACTAGCGGGTCTTCCTACGAGCAGTACTTC. Its translation is CASSPTTSGSSYEQYF.

The rearrangement uses TRBV6-4 and TRBJ2-5; 9 bases map to TRBD2. Germline V lookup: CDR1 MRHNA, CDR2 SNTAGT. CDR3 length: 14 residues. V gave up 3 bases and J gave up 1 base; unmatched junction bases: 0. The DNA of the CDR3 is TGTGCCAGCAGTGAGCGGGGGGGCCAAGAGACCCAGTACTTC. It encodes CASSERGGQETQYF.

The CDR3: CASTYRRGRIYEQYF. As DNA, the CDR3 is TGTGCCAGCACCTACCGGCGGGGGCGCATCTACGAGCAGTACTTC. The chain links TRBV6-5 to TRBJ2-7; possibly TRBD2 for D (7 bases). Looked up from germline, CDR1 is MNHEY and CDR2 is SVGAGI. There are 15 residues in the CDR3. Between the trimmed V and J ends, which lost 7 bases and 3 bases, there was a span of 19 bases.

V and J are TRBV7-9 and TRBJ2-7; TRBD1 aligns across 7 bases. With 5 bases clipped from V and 3 bases from J, the junction kept 10 bases outside the gene matches. Germline CDR1 reads SEHNR; CDR2 reads FQNEAQ (reference sequence). This CDR3 is 15 amino acids long. The DNA of the CDR3 is TGTGCCAGCAGCCCCCGGATGTCAGGGGGCTACGAGCAGTACTTC. Its translation is CASSPRMSGGYEQYF.

The chain recombines TRBV19 with TRBJ1-2; TRBD1 agrees at 8 bases. Germline CDR1 reads LNHDA; CDR2 reads SQIVND (reference sequence). The CDR3 runs 12 residues. Trimming cost V 5 bases and J 9 bases; bases outside gene matches: 5. The CDR3 protein is CASSARQGRYTF. The CDR3 bases are TGTGCCAGTAGTGCCCGACAGGGGCGCTACACCTTC.

This clone was recorded a few times. This chain links TRBV5-4 with TRBJ2-6; 9 bases line up with TRBD1. Germline assignment: CDR1 SGHNT and CDR2 YYREEE (reference sequence). The CDR3 sequence is 16 residues long. V shed 2 bases and J 2 bases; nucleotides not matched to a gene: 2. CDR3 sequence: CASSLDRGAGANVLTF. The CDR3 DNA is TGTGCCAGCAGCTTAGACAGGGGGGCTGGGGCCAACGTCCTGACTTTC.

This clone was counted a single time. The chain uses TRBV2 and TRBJ1-4, with a tentative D call TRBD1 (5 bases). CDR1 is SNHLY, CDR2 FYNNEI, per germline. With 3 bases removed from V and 4 bases from J, the gap between germline ends came to 24 bases. The CDR3 extends over 19 amino acids. Here the CDR3 DNA reads TGTGCCAGCAGTGAGAAGGGGCCCGTGGGAACCGGCGATAATGAAAAACTGTTTTTT. This gives the protein CASSEKGPVGTGDNEKLFF.

The chain carries TRBV10-3 and TRBJ2-7; 12 nucleotides align to TRBD2. Looked up from germline, CDR1 is ENHRY and CDR2 is SYGVKD. The trim removed 10 bases at V and 3 bases at J, leaving 10 bases unmatched. CDR3 length equals 15 residues. The DNA of the CDR3 is TGTGCCACCGAAGCGCTAGCGGGGGGGTACTACGAGCAGTACTTC. This sequence encodes CATEALAGGYYEQYF.

The chain combines TRBV30 with TRBJ2-5; D perhaps matches TRBD2 (5 bases). The CDR3 is 15 residues long. Trimming cost V 1 base and J 3 bases, with 15 bases left between them. CDR1 and CDR2 (germline): GTSNPN, SVGIG (reference sequence). CDR3 region: CAWSATAGPKETQYF. CDR3 DNA sequence: TGTGCCTGGAGTGCCACCGCGGGCCCTAAAGAGACCCAGTACTTC. The full variable domain, in which reference TRBV30 and TRBJ2-5 provide the parts outside the CDR3, is SQTIHQWPATLVQPVGSPLSLECTVEGTSNPNLYWYRQAAGRGLQLLFYSVGIGQISSEVPQNLSASRPQDRQFILSSKKLLLSDSGFYLCAWSATAGPKETQYFGPGTRLLVL.

As regards this clone: Germline is not matched at one junction end, which may reflect a read error. The chain couples TRBV5-6 to TRBJ2-2; D gene ambiguous. This CDR3 spans 15 amino acids. Germline assignment: CDR1 SGHDT and CDR2 YYEEEE. CDR3: CASGLFSANTGELFF. The CDR3 DNA is TGTGCCAGCGGCTTATTTTCCGCGAACACCGGGGAGCTGTTTTTT.

J is TRBJ1-5 and V is TRBV4-1, with unresolved D. CDR1 and CDR2 from the germline V gene are MGHRA and YSYEKL. Trimming took off 0 bases at V and 4 bases at J, with 7 bases between the two ends. This CDR3 has 14 residues. CDR3 sequence reads: CASSQEPGNQPQHF. As DNA, the CDR3 is TGCGCCAGCAGCCAAGAGCCGGGGAATCAGCCCCAGCATTTT.

The J gene is TRBJ1-5, the V gene TRBV19, with D possibly matching TRBD1 (6 bases). In germline, CDR1 is LNHDA, CDR2 SQIVND (reference sequence). The CDR3 is 14 amino acids. V was trimmed by 0 bases and J by 4 bases, leaving 7 bases between them. CDR3 DNA: TGTGCCAGTAGTATAGACCAGGGGAATCAGCCCCAGCATTTT. Residues: CASSIDQGNQPQHF.

The V call is TRBV11-2, the J call TRBJ2-7; 7 bases map to TRBD1. The CDR3 covers 15 residues. V was clipped by 0 bases and J by 6 bases; unmatched bases: 8. CDR1 is SGHAT, CDR2 FQNNGV, per germline. The CDR3, as DNA: TGTGCCAGCAGCTTAGATCCCCGGACAGGTAGCGAGCAGTACTTC. It translates to CASSLDPRTGSEQYF.

This clone was detected only once. The V and J genes are TRBV10-2 and TRBJ1-2; D remains ambiguous. CDR3 length: 14 residues. Between the trimmed V and J ends, which lost 2 bases and 8 bases, there was a span of 15 bases. The V gene's germline CDR1 is WSHSY and CDR2 SAAADI. As DNA, the CDR3 is TGCGCCAGCAGTGAGATGGTGGGGAGTTGGGGCTACACCTTC. Encoded protein: CASSEMVGSWGYTF.